One and the same sample provided the 25 T cell receptor beta chains below, sequenced in a study of a mutant IDH1 vaccine in newly diagnosed glioma. Time point reported: week 35, safety follow-up. It was 300 ug of mutant IDH1 20-mer peptide that made up each vaccine dose, given with topical imiquimod. TCRdb's copy holds only in-frame clones and misses some; the assay was immunoSEQ multiplex PCR. This repertoire shows around 31,000 clones, roughly 75% found once; its top ten account for approximately 10%. These TCRs are of unknown antigen specificity. The sequenced sample was PBMCs, obtained from a glioma patient whose treatment included an IDH1 peptide vaccine. These TCRs come from a woman in her thirties or forties with glioma.

The chain is built from TRBV5-5 and TRBJ2-7, with D possibly TRBD1 on 6 matching bases. The CDR3 is 16 amino acids. The germline CDR1 and CDR2 sequences are SGHKS and YYEKEE (reference sequence). Trimming took off 4 bases at V and 3 bases at J, with 20 bases between the two ends. The CDR3: CASSTSRQVRVYEQYF. The CDR3 nucleotides read TGTGCCAGCAGCACCAGCAGACAGGTTCGCGTCTACGAGCAGTACTTC. Looking up the rest from reference TRBV5-5 and TRBJ2-7 gives the full variable domain: DAGVTQSPTHLIKTRGQQVTLRCSPISGHKSVSWYQQVLGQGPQFIFQYYEKEERGRGNFPDRFSARQFPNYSSELNVNALLLGDSALYLCASSTSRQVRVYEQYFGPGTRLTVT.

This chain links TRBV7-2 with TRBJ2-1; 8 bases fit TRBD2. This CDR3 is 14 amino acids long. V lost 3 bases to trimming and J lost 5 bases; unmatched junction nucleotides: 3. Germline CDR1 is SGHTA and CDR2 is FQGNSA. CDR3 in DNA: TGTGCCAGCAGCTTTGCGGGGGGTAACAATGAGCAGTTCTTC. Translation gives CASSFAGGNNEQFF.

The chain recombines TRBV5-8 with TRBJ2-3; D perhaps matches TRBD2 (5 bases). Germline CDR1 and CDR2: SGHTS and YDEGEE. V lost 0 bases and J lost 8, with 7 bases in between. This CDR3 comprises 12 residues. The CDR3 nucleotides are TGTGCCAGCAGCTTGGTGAGGGCTACGCAGTATTTT. Amino acids: CASSLVRATQYF.

The CDR3 coding sequence is TGTGCCTGGACCCGCGGCTACAATCAGCCCCAGCATTTT. Its translation is CAWTRGYNQPQHF. V usage is TRBV30 and J usage is TRBJ1-5; no firm D call. Germline loops: CDR1 GTSNPN, CDR2 SVGIG (reference sequence). The V gene lost 4 bases and the J gene lost 3 bases, with 10 bases spanning the gap. This CDR3 is built from 13 residues.

This clone was counted between two and nine times. The chain links TRBV30 to TRBJ1-2, with a weak D call TRBD1 (6 bases). Trimming stripped 0 bases from V and 8 bases from J, with 16 bases between. CDR1 and CDR2 (germline): GTSNPN, SVGIG (reference sequence). The CDR3 sequence is 14 residues long. Here the CDR3 DNA reads TGTGCCTGGAGTGTACCTAGGACAGCTTACGGCTACACCTTC. Translating it yields CAWSVPRTAYGYTF.

The sample holds one count of this clone. The CDR3 region has the DNA TGCGCCAGCAGCCAGAGGAAGGAGGGCAATCAGCCCCAGCATTTT. As protein: CASSQRKEGNQPQHF. This chain links TRBV4-1 with TRBJ1-5; D call uncertain. This CDR3 region has 15 residues. Trimming took 3 bases from V and 2 from J, leaving 11 bases between them. CDR1 and CDR2 (germline): MGHRA, YSYEKL.

The CDR3 spells CASSPGGYSDYEQYF. CDR3 DNA: TGTGCCAGTAGTCCAGGGGGCTATTCGGATTACGAGCAGTACTTC. The chain employs TRBV19 and TRBJ2-7; 8 bases map to TRBD1. Germline assignment: CDR1 LNHDA and CDR2 SQIVND (reference sequence). CDR3 length equals 15 residues. With V trimmed by 5 bases and J by 4 bases, 10 bases remained unmatched.

The chain is built from TRBV7-2 and TRBJ2-7; D might be TRBD2 (6 bases). CDR3 size: 16 residues. Per germline, CDR1 SGHTA and CDR2 FQGNSA. The V end lost 1 base, the J end lost 2 bases, and 15 bases lay between the germline ends. The DNA of the CDR3 is TGTGCCAGCAGCTTAGGGGTCCGGGGGAATGCCTACGAGCAGTACTTC. Protein: CASSLGVRGNAYEQYF.

The V gene is TRBV7-9, the J gene TRBJ1-1, with no clear D. V was clipped by 1 base and J by 10 bases, with 4 bases between them. CDR3 length equals 10 residues. The germline gives CDR1 SEHNR, CDR2 FQNEAQ (reference sequence). The CDR3: CASSLETAFF. The CDR3 DNA reads as TGTGCCAGCAGCTTAGAAACAGCTTTCTTT.

The chain carries TRBV5-5 and TRBJ1-3; D might be TRBD1 (6 bases). V was shortened by 0 bases and J by 4 bases, with 11 bases between the two germline ends. The V gene's germline CDR1 is SGHKS and CDR2 YYEKEE (reference sequence). This CDR3 spans 15 amino acids. CDR3 in amino acids: CASSLDRGHGNTIYF. Here the CDR3 DNA reads TGTGCCAGCAGCTTGGATCGGGGGCACGGAAACACCATATATTTT.

The chain carries TRBV4-2 and TRBJ2-4; D possibly corresponds to TRBD2 (5 bases). The CDR3 totals 17 residues. With 0 bases removed from V and 1 base from J, the gap between germline ends came to 13 bases. Per the germline V gene, CDR1 is LGHNA and CDR2 is YNFKEQ. CDR3 protein: CASSQDTTGSAKNIQYF. The CDR3 DNA follows: TGTGCCAGCAGCCAAGATACGACGGGGAGTGCCAAAAACATTCAGTACTTC.

The V gene is TRBV4-1, the J gene TRBJ1-6; 10 bases match TRBD1. Per the germline V gene, CDR1 is MGHRA and CDR2 is YSYEKL. This CDR3 spans 14 amino acids. V lost 4 bases and J lost 10; bases outside the gene matches: 4. As DNA, the CDR3 is TGCGCCAGCAGCCGCGGGACAGGGGACTCACCCCTCCACTTT. It yields the protein CASSRGTGDSPLHF.

The J gene is TRBJ1-5, the V gene TRBV7-9; no firm D call. V shed 5 bases and J shed 0 bases, with 14 bases lying between them. The CDR3 runs to 16 residues. The germline CDR1 and CDR2 sequences are SEHNR and FQNEAQ (reference sequence). This CDR3 is CASSPFGGNSNQPQHF. Written as DNA, the CDR3 is TGTGCCAGCAGCCCGTTTGGTGGGAATAGCAATCAGCCCCAGCATTTT. Full variable domain (outside the CDR3, taken from reference TRBV7-9 and TRBJ1-5): DTGVSQNPRHKITKRGQNVTFRCDPISEHNRLYWYRQTLGQGPEFLTYFQNEAQLEKSRLLSDRFSAERPKGSFSTLEIQRTEQGDSAMYLCASSPFGGNSNQPQHFGDGTRLSIL.

The chain's CDR3 is CASSHKGGWGNTEAFF. Here the CDR3 DNA reads TGTGCCAGCAGTCACAAGGGGGGGTGGGGGAACACTGAAGCTTTCTTT. This chain uses TRBV7-9 with TRBJ1-1, with D possibly matching TRBD1 (6 bases). V shed 6 bases and J shed 1 base, with 18 bases lying between them. CDR3 length equals 16 residues. Germline-derived CDR1 and CDR2 are SEHNR and FQNEAQ (reference sequence).

This rearrangement joins TRBV4-3 to TRBJ2-1; weak D call: TRBD1 (5 bases). The V and J ends lost 0 bases and 4 bases respectively, with 10 bases between them. Germline assignment: CDR1 LGHNA and CDR2 YSLEER. The CDR3 runs 15 residues. CDR3 nucleotides: TGCGCCAGCAGCCAAGATCCGACAGCTTACAATGAGCAGTTCTTC. Amino acid sequence: CASSQDPTAYNEQFF.

The chain links TRBV5-8 to TRBJ1-5; TRBD1 might be the D (5 bases). V lost 0 bases to trimming and J lost 0 bases, with 7 bases between them. From germline, CDR1 is SGHTS and CDR2 YDEGEE. The CDR3 consists of 15 residues. The CDR3 spells CASSLGQYSNQPQHF. In DNA form, the CDR3 reads TGTGCCAGCAGCTTGGGACAGTATAGCAATCAGCCCCAGCATTTT.

The V gene is TRBV6-5, the J gene TRBJ1-2, with 8 nucleotides matching TRBD1. J lost 0 bases, V lost 7 bases, and 7 bases had no gene match. Germline values: CDR1 MNHEY, CDR2 SVGAGI. The CDR3 extends over 15 amino acids. The CDR3: CASTLRDRPNYGYTF. DNA of the CDR3: TGTGCCAGCACCTTACGGGACAGGCCTAACTATGGCTACACCTTC.

The V and J genes are TRBV6-6 and TRBJ2-1; TRBD2 agrees at 9 bases. Trimming at V came to 0 bases and at J to 10 bases, leaving 7 bases not matched to a gene. Germline CDR1 MNHNY, CDR2 SVGAGI (reference sequence). This CDR3 region has 15 residues. CDR3: CASSYSGGGGREQFF. In nucleotides, the CDR3 is TGTGCCAGCAGTTACTCCGGCGGGGGGGGACGAGAGCAGTTCTTC.

The V and J genes are TRBV29-1 and TRBJ1-4, with 9 bases lining up with TRBD1. After removal of 6 bases from V and 5 bases from J, the junction contained 4 bases not matched to a gene. The CDR3 contains 13 residues. Germline assignment: CDR1 SQVTM and CDR2 ANQGSEA. The CDR3 sequence: CSVGTGPNEKLFF. The CDR3 nucleotides read TGCAGCGTGGGGACAGGGCCAAATGAAAAACTGTTTTTT.

The V and J genes are TRBV7-2 and TRBJ2-1; D unresolved. Germline V gene lookup returns CDR1 SGHTA and CDR2 FQGNSA. V was cut by 5 bases and J by 8 bases, with 16 bases left in between. CDR3 length: 14 amino acids. CDR3 DNA: TGTGCCAGCAGCCAAGGGTTGTGGGGTGATGAGCAGTTCTTC. Amino acid sequence: CASSQGLWGDEQFF. Drawing the rest from reference TRBV7-2 and TRBJ2-1, the complete variable domain is GAGVSQSPSNKVTEKGKDVELRCDPISGHTALYWYRQSLGQGLEFLIYFQGNSAPDKSGLPSDRFSAERTGGSVSTLTIQRTQQEDSAVYLCASSQGLWGDEQFFGPGTRLTVL.

The V and J genes are TRBV5-1 and TRBJ1-2, with D tentatively TRBD1 (6 bases). Germline V CDR1 and CDR2: SGHRS, YFSETQ. The V end was cut by 0 bases, the J end by 8 bases, with 11 bases between. The CDR3 contains 13 residues. The CDR3 DNA reads as TGCGCCAGCAGCTTGGCAGGGGATCAGGGCTACACCTTC. This gives the protein CASSLAGDQGYTF.

The genes are TRBV6-1 and TRBJ1-3; possible D gene TRBD1, 5 bases. The germline CDR1 and CDR2 sequences are MNHNS and SASEGT. V dropped 4 bases and J dropped 3 bases, with 10 bases sitting between them. The CDR3 consists of 14 residues. CDR3 in DNA: TGTGCCAGCAGTGTACAGGAGTATGGAAACACCATATATTTT. As protein: CASSVQEYGNTIYF.

The chain carries TRBV14 and TRBJ2-7; 9 positions match TRBD2. The CDR3 spans 17 residues. V lost 4 bases to trimming and J lost 2 bases; unmatched junction nucleotides: 12. CDR1 is SGHDN and CDR2 is FVKESK in the germline V gene. CDR3 nucleotide sequence: TGTGCCAGCAGCCGCTCTCAGGGTGAGCGGGGGGCCTACGAGCAGTACTTC. Amino acid sequence: CASSRSQGERGAYEQYF.

V and J are TRBV11-1 and TRBJ1-1; no firm D call. CDR1 is SGHAT and CDR2 is FQDESV in the germline V gene (reference sequence). CDR3 size: 13 residues. Deletions cut 0 bases from V and 7 bases from J, with 9 bases between. The CDR3 sequence: CASSLARQDEAFF. The CDR3 DNA is TGTGCCAGCAGCTTAGCTCGTCAGGATGAAGCTTTCTTT.

The genes are TRBV5-5 and TRBJ1-2; D ambiguous. In germline, CDR1 is SGHKS, CDR2 YYEKEE (reference sequence). V was shortened by 0 bases and J by 8 bases, with 11 bases between the two germline ends. CDR3 length equals 13 residues. The CDR3 spells CASSLVGMKGYTF. CDR3 bases: TGTGCCAGCAGCTTGGTGGGGATGAAGGGCTACACCTTC.